This T cell receptor beta chain was recorded in a study of tumor and adjacent non-tumor tissue in lung cancer (dated by TCRdb to the late 2010s). About the full investigation: The cohort included more than 9 adenocarcinoma, a couple of squamous cell carcinoma and 1 small cell lung cancer patients. Among the roughly 15 patients, ages ranged from about 31 to 80 years, approximately ten were men and 5 were women, and disease was TNM stage I to III. Sequencing produced about 130,000,000 productive TCRbeta reads in total, an average of approximately 4 million reads per sample. The study compared bulk TCRbeta repertoires between lung tumor tissue and matched distant non-tumor lung tissue from over 13 lung cancer patients. For each patient, one tumor sample and one normal lung sample were taken, giving thirty paired specimens that underwent TCRbeta CDR3 sequencing.

Libraries were built with multiplex PCR. TCRdb shows the sequencer as Illumina HiSeq 2500. TCRbeta libraries were built by three rounds of nested PCR using primers (Table S4), following protocols modified from ARM-PCR. PCR products of 200-500 bp were gel-excised and purified with the QIAquick gel extraction kit before sequencing. Per the authors' processing: Trimmomatic was used to clean the reads, FLASH was used to merge the reads into complete CDR3 sequences, and MiTCR was used to assign the reads to V(D)J germline segments. Clonal diversity was calculated as the inverse Simpson's index using VDJtools. A read counted as productive if the sequence was in-frame and lacked a premature stop codon. Using fastp at Q25 and MiXCR, TCRdb reprocessed the public reads and kept productive beta chains. Every entry covers one CDR3 protein and lists the most common genes and DNA from its rows. What appears here as the V and J calls and clone size reflects TCRdb's work, not the paper's. The sample table contains approximately 76,000 distinct CDR3 sequences; only one count was recorded for around 65% of them. The ten biggest clones cover 10% to 15% of the sample.

Overall study outcomes, separate from this receptor: The top 100 clones accounted for a significantly larger cumulative portion of the repertoire in normal lung than in tumor tissue. Peripheral blood was not sequenced, so blood TCRbeta repertoires were not examined in the lung cancer patients of the study. Tumor tissue showed significantly greater TCR diversity (inverse Simpson) than normal lung tissue (approximately 400 vs 170, P = 0.0075, Mann-Whitney U test). TCR diversity was significantly higher in younger patients, and greater tumor TCR diversity was associated with shorter overall survival and shorter disease-free survival. The cohort had only 15 patients, and the authors noted that larger samples and more detailed clinical data are needed. The methods do not name the sequencing platform or mention unique molecular identifiers.

The germline ends are 11 bases apart after V is trimmed by 5 bases and J by 0 bases. CDR1 and CDR2 are read off the germline V gene as SNHLY and FYNNEI. The CDR3 goes from the cysteine to the phenylalanine over 14 residues. Of all the DNA, just the CDR3 is kept, 42 bases in frame from base 1. RNA was isolated from bulk, unsorted tissue, and RNA quality was assessed with a NanoDrop ND-1000 and an Agilent 2100. Donors were newly diagnosed lung cancer patients admitted for thoracic surgery in China between August and November 2014, without prior chemotherapy. The study excluded patients who had received radiotherapy or chemotherapy before or who had another cancer at the same time. Pieces of surgical tissue measuring roughly 1-2.2 cm3 were kept in RNAlater solution and stored at -80 degrees C until use. Regarding this clonotype: This clone's antigen is unknown. No base quality information exists; no much larger clone differs at one position.

The sequence joins TRBV2 to TRBJ2-7; the D gene is unclear. The sequence came from a woman aged 70 to 79 with non-small cell lung cancer. Sequencing was performed on lung tumor tissue. The CDR3 corresponds to CASSKIQNSYEQYF. The DNA sequence is as follows: TGTGCCAGCAGTAAAATACAGAACTCCTACGAGCAGTACTTC. The CDR3, completed at both ends by the reference TRBV2 and TRBJ2-7 genes, gives the full variable domain EPEVTQTPSHQVTQMGQEVILRCVPISNHLYFYWYRQILGQKVEFLVSFYNNEISEKSEIFDDQFSVERPDGSNFTLKIRSTKLEDSAMYFCASSKIQNSYEQYFGPGTRLTVT.